Below are 14 T cell receptor beta chains sequenced from a single sample in a study of Ad26.COV2.S vaccination and SARS-CoV-2 variants. Measured with immunoSEQ multiplex PCR; TCRdb has only the in-frame clones, and not every one. The sample includes around 100,000 clones, 82% of them seen just once. This sample comprised peripheral blood, obtained after recovery from COVID-19. The receptors shown here come from a human donor who had recovered from COVID-19.

The V gene is TRBV13, the J gene TRBJ2-7; tentative D call: TRBD2 (5 bases). Trimming removed 1 base from V and 7 bases from J, with 17 bases in between. CDR3 length equals 15 residues. In germline, CDR1 is PRHDT, CDR2 FYEKMQ (reference sequence). The CDR3 region is CASSLVGVSTREQYF. The CDR3 region has the DNA TGTGCCAGCAGCTTAGTCGGGGTGTCTACTCGGGAGCAGTACTTC. Drawing the rest from reference TRBV13 and TRBJ2-7, the complete variable domain is AAGVIQSPRHLIKEKRETATLKCYPIPRHDTVYWYQQGPGQDPQFLISFYEKMQSDKGSIPDRFSAQQFSDYHSELNMSSLELGDSALYFCASSLVGVSTREQYFGPGTRLTVT.

V and J are TRBV27 and TRBJ1-1, with D maybe TRBD1 (5 bases). The V gene's germline CDR1 is MNHEY and CDR2 SMNVEV (reference sequence). Deletions cut 9 bases from V and 6 bases from J, with 17 bases between. This CDR3 contains 13 residues. The chain's CDR3 is CASSVGGDPEAFF. The CDR3 coding sequence is TGTGCCAGTTCTGTCGGGGGGGACCCTGAAGCTTTCTTT.

This clone came up many times. V is TRBV7-9 and J is TRBJ2-4, with 14 bases identical to TRBD2. CDR1 is SEHNR and CDR2 is FQNEAQ in the germline V gene (reference sequence). CDR3 length: 18 amino acids. V shed 1 base and J 4 bases; nucleotides not matched to a gene: 6. The CDR3 sequence is CASSLGGGLAGGKNIQYF. In DNA, the CDR3 is TGTGCCAGCAGCTTAGGAGGTGGACTAGCGGGGGGAAAAAACATTCAGTACTTC. Full variable domain (remainder filled in from reference TRBV7-9 and TRBJ2-4): DTGVSQNPRHKITKRGQNVTFRCDPISEHNRLYWYRQTLGQGPEFLTYFQNEAQLEKSRLLSDRFSAERPKGSFSTLEIQRTEQGDSAMYLCASSLGGGLAGGKNIQYFGAGTRLSVL.

This sequence joins TRBV15 and TRBJ2-1, with 11 bases aligning to TRBD2. Germline lookup yields CDR1 LNHNV and CDR2 YYDKDF (reference sequence). V dropped 0 bases and J dropped 5; count of bases not matched to a gene: 12. This CDR3 has 19 residues. The CDR3 nucleotides are TGTGCCACCAGCAGAGATAAGGGCCTAGCGGGAGGTGTGGACAATGAGCAGTTCTTC. Translating it yields CATSRDKGLAGGVDNEQFF.

The chain has TRBV11-2 and TRBJ2-3; D gene uncertain. The CDR3 consists of 14 residues. The V and J ends lost 1 base and 0 bases respectively, with 5 bases between them. Germline lookup yields CDR1 SGHAT and CDR2 FQNNGV. The CDR3 here is CASSLGASTDTQYF. CDR3 coding DNA: TGTGCCAGCAGCTTAGGTGCGAGCACAGATACGCAGTATTTT.

The chain employs TRBV4-2 and TRBJ2-7, with 8 bases aligning to TRBD1. Germline assignment: CDR1 LGHNA and CDR2 YNFKEQ. The CDR3 totals 15 residues. Losses at the gene ends were 3 bases for V and 2 bases for J; bases not matched to a gene: 6. As DNA, the CDR3 is TGTGCCAGCAGCCATACCGGGACAGGTACCTACGAGCAGTACTTC. This sequence encodes CASSHTGTGTYEQYF.

This sequence joins TRBV27 and TRBJ1-4; possibly TRBD1 for D (5 bases). Germline values: CDR1 MNHEY, CDR2 SMNVEV (reference sequence). The V gene lost 6 bases and the J gene lost 3 bases, with 20 bases spanning the gap. CDR3 length equals 17 residues. The CDR3 nucleotides are TGTGCCAGCAGCCATGGGCAGGGAGTAGGGCCTAATGAAAAACTGTTTTTT. Translating it yields CASSHGQGVGPNEKLFF.

This clone was seen once. The chain joins TRBV6-6 to TRBJ2-5; 14 bases are a match to TRBD2. This CDR3 region has 18 residues. Germline values: CDR1 MNHNY, CDR2 SVGAGI (reference sequence). V shed 5 bases and J 5 bases; nucleotides not matched to a gene: 13. For the CDR3, the DNA is TGTGCCAGCAGTCACCTCTCGGGGACTAGCGGGAGTAGGGAGACCCAGTACTTC. This sequence encodes CASSHLSGTSGSRETQYF.

This clone occurred once. V gene TRBV5-4 combines with J gene TRBJ1-3, with 9 bases that match TRBD1. Germline V lookup: CDR1 SGHNT, CDR2 YYREEE (reference sequence). Germline trimming cut 4 bases from V and 4 bases from J; bases unmatched to any gene: 9. This CDR3 is built from 16 residues. CDR3 protein: CASSPTGTGLGNTIYF. CDR3 sequence (DNA): TGTGCCAGCAGCCCAACCGGGACAGGGTTAGGAAACACCATATATTTT.

This rearrangement joins TRBV5-8 to TRBJ1-4; D unclear. This CDR3 region has 13 residues. V was clipped by 9 bases and J by 8 bases, with 17 bases between them. The germline gives CDR1 SGHTS, CDR2 YDEGEE. Here the CDR3 DNA reads TGTGCCACGACTCGGGGATTGGGAGAAAAACTGTTTTTT. Encoded protein: CATTRGLGEKLFF.

About this clone: A read error may produce the germline difference seen at one junction end. Distinct nucleotide sequences in the sample also encode this CDR3. The CDR3 is CASSQARNDEQFF. CDR3 nucleotide sequence: TGTGCCAGCAGTCAAGCGCGAAACGATGAGCAGTTCTTC. The chain is built from TRBV14 and TRBJ2-1; D unresolved. The CDR3 length is 13 residues. CDR1 and CDR2 from the germline V gene are SGHDN and FVKESK.

This clone was seen once. The J gene is TRBJ2-2, the V gene TRBV20-1; no clear D gene. The CDR3 length is 11 residues. Germline CDR1 DFQATT, CDR2 SNEGSKA (reference sequence). V was clipped by 6 bases and J by 3 bases, with 5 bases between them. The CDR3, as DNA: TGCAGTGCCGGCGACACCGGGGAGCTGTTTTTT. Its protein is CSAGDTGELFF.

The V and J genes are TRBV15 and TRBJ2-1; no clear D gene. The V gene's germline CDR1 is LNHNV and CDR2 YYDKDF (reference sequence). Trimming stripped 5 bases from V and 4 bases from J, with 24 bases between. CDR3 length: 18 residues. The CDR3 protein is CATSPESVLTQRYNEQFF. In nucleotides, the CDR3 is TGTGCCACCAGCCCAGAGTCCGTTTTAACTCAACGTTACAATGAGCAGTTCTTC.

CDR3: CASRIDSSYGYTF. The CDR3 region has the DNA TGTGCCAGTAGGATTGACAGTTCCTATGGCTACACCTTC. The chain employs TRBV19 and TRBJ1-2, with a weak D call TRBD1 (5 bases). This CDR3 has 13 amino acids. Looked up from germline, CDR1 is LNHDA and CDR2 is SQIVND (reference sequence). Trimming stripped 6 bases from V and 4 bases from J, with 12 bases between.